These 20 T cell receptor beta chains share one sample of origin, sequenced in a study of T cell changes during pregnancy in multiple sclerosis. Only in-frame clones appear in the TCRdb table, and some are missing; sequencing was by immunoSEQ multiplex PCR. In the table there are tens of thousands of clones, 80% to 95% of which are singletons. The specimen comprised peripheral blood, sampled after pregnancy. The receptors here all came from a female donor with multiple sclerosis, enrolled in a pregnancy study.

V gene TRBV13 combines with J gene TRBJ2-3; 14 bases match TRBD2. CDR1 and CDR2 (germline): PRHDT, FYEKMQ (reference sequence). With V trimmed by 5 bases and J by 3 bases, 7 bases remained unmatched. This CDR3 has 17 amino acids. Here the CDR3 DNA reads TGTGCCAGCAGCCCTAGACTAGCGGGGGGGCCAACAGATACGCAGTATTTT. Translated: CASSPRLAGGPTDTQYF.

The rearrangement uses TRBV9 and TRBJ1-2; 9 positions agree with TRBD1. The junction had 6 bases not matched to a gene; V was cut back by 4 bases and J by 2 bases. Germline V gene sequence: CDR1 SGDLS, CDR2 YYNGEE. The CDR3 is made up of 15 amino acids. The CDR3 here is CASSPRDRANYGYTF. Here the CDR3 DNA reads TGTGCCAGCAGCCCACGGGACAGGGCAAACTATGGCTACACCTTC.

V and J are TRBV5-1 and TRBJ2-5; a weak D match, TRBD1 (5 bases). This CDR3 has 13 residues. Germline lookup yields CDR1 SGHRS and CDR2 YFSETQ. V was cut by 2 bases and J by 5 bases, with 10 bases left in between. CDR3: CASSFTPGETQYF. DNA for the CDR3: TGCGCCAGCAGCTTCACCCCAGGGGAGACCCAGTACTTC.

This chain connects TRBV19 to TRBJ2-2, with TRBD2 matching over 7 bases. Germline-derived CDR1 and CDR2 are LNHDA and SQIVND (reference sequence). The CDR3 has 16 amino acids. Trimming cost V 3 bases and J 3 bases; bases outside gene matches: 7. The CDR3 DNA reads TGTGCCAGTAGTATTCGGGGGAGGGCGGACACCGGGGAGCTGTTTTTT. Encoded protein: CASSIRGRADTGELFF.

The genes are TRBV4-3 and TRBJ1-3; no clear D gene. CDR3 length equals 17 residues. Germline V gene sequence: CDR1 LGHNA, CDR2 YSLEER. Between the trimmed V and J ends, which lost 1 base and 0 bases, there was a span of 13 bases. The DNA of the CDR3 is TGCGCCAGCAGCCAAGTCAAAGGAGTGAGCTCTGGAAACACCATATATTTT. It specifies CASSQVKGVSSGNTIYF.

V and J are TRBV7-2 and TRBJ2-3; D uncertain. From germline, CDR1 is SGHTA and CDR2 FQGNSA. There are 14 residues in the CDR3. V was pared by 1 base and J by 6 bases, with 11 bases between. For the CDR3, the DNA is TGTGCCAGCAGCTTAGAACCGGGTCGGGATACGCAGTATTTT. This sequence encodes CASSLEPGRDTQYF.

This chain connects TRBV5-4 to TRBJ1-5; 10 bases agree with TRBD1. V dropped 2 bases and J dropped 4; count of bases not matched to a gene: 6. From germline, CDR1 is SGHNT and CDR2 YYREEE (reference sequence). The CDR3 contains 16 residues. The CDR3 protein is CASSLTGQGPNQPQHF. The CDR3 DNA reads TGTGCCAGCAGCTTAACGGGACAGGGGCCAAATCAGCCCCAGCATTTT. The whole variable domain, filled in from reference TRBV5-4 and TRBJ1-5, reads ETGVTQSPTHLIKTRGQQVTLRCSSQSGHNTVSWYQQALGQGPQFIFQYYREEENGRGNFPPRFSGLQFPNYSSELNVNALELDDSALYLCASSLTGQGPNQPQHFGDGTRLSIL.

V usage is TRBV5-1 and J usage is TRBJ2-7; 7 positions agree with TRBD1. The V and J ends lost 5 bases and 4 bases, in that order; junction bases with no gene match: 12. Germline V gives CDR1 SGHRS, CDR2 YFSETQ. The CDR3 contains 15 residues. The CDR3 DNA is TGCGCCAGCAGATGGGGGACAGCCATTCATTACGAGCAGTACTTC. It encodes CASRWGTAIHYEQYF.

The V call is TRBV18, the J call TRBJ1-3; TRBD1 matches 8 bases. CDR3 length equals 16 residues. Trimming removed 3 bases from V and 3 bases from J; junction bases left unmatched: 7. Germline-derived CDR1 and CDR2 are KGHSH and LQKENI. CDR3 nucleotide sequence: TGTGCCAGCTCACCGCTACAGGGGGAGTATGGAAACACCATATATTTT. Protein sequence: CASSPLQGEYGNTIYF.

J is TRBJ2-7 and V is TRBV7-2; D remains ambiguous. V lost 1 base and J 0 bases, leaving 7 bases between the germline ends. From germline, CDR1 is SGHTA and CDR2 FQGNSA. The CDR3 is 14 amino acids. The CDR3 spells CASSLGANSYEQYF. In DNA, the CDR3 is TGTGCCAGCAGCTTAGGGGCCAACTCCTACGAGCAGTACTTC.

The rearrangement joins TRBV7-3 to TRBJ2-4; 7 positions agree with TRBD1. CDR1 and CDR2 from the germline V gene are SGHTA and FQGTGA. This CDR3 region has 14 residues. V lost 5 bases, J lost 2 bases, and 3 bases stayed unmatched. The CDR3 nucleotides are TGTGCCAGCAGCACGACAGGGCCCAAAAACATTCAGTACTTC. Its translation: CASSTTGPKNIQYF.

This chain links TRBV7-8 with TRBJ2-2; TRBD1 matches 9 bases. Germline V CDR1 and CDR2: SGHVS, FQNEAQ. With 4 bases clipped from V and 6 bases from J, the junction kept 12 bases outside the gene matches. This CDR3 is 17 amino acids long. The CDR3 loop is CASSSPRDRGFPGELFF. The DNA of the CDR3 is TGTGCCAGCAGCTCACCCCGAGACAGGGGGTTTCCCGGGGAGCTGTTTTTT.

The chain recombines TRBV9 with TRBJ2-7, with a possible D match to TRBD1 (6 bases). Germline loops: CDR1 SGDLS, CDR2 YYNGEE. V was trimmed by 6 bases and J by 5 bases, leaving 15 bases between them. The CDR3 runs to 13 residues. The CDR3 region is CASTGRDNDEQYF. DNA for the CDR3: TGTGCCAGCACCGGAAGGGACAACGACGAGCAGTACTTC. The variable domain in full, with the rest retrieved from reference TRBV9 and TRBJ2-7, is DSGVTQTPKHLITATGQRVTLRCSPRSGDLSVYWYQQSLDQGLQFLIQYYNGEERAKGNILERFSAQQFPDLHSELNLSSLELGDSALYFCASTGRDNDEQYFGPGTRLTVT.

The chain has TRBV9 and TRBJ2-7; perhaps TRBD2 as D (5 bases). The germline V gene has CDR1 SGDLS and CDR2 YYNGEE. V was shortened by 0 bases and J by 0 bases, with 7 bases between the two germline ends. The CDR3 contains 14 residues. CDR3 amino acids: CASSVGGFSYEQYF. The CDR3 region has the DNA TGTGCCAGCAGCGTAGGCGGGTTCTCCTACGAGCAGTACTTC.

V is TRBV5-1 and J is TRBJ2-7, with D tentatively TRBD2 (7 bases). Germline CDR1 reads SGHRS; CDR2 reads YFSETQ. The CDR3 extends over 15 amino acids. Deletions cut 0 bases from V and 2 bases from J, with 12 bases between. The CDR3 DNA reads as TGCGCCAGCAGCTTGGGGGGCGGGGGCGCCTACGAGCAGTACTTC. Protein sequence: CASSLGGGGAYEQYF.

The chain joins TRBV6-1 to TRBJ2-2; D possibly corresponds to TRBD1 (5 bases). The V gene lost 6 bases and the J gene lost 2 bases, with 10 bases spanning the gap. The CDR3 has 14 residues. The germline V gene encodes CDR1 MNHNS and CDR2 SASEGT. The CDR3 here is CASRGPANTGELFF. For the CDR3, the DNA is TGTGCCAGCAGGGGGCCGGCTAACACCGGGGAGCTGTTTTTT.

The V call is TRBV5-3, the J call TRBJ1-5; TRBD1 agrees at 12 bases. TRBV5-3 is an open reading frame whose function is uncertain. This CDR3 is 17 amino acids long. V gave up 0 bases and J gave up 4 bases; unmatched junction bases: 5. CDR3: CARSLEGQGAGNQPQHF. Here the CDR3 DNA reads TGTGCCAGAAGCTTGGAGGGACAGGGGGCGGGAAATCAGCCCCAGCATTTT.

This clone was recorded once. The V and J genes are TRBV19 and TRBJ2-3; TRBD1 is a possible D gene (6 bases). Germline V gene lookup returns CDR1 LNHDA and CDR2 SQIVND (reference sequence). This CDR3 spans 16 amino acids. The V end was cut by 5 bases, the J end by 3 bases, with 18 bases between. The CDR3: CASSLQTPQGTDTQYF. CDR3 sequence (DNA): TGTGCCAGTAGTCTACAGACTCCCCAGGGGACAGATACGCAGTATTTT.

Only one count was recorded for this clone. The CDR3 sequence: CASSLTRNTEAFF. The CDR3 bases are TGTGCCAGCAGCTTAACCAGGAACACTGAAGCTTTCTTT. The rearrangement links TRBV7-3 to TRBJ1-1; D gene uncertain. In germline, CDR1 is SGHTA, CDR2 FQGTGA. This CDR3 is built from 13 residues. V lost 0 bases, J lost 1 base, and 3 bases lay in between.

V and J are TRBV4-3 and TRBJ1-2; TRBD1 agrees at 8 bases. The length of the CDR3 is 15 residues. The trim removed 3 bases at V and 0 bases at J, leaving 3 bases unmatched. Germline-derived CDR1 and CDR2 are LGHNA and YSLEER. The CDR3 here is CASSQDRAPNYGYTF. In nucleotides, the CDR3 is TGCGCCAGCAGCCAGGACAGGGCTCCTAACTATGGCTACACCTTC.